This TCR beta chain was identified during a study of shared clonotypes between healthy human individuals. Study details: In total, the donors were two women and a few men aged 18 to 49. Per donor, three plates held CD4 naive cells, three held CD4 memory, two held CD8 naive and one held CD8 memory. Whole-study findings and limits: Shared clonotypes across all four donors exceeded non-shared ones in generation probability.

Germline CDR1 SGHAT, CDR2 FQNNGV. The length of the CDR3 is 13 residues. The V and J ends lost 5 bases and 5 bases respectively, with 12 bases between them. Using about 220 ng DNA, about 29,000 T cell genomes, the sorted-subset replicate PCRs were run. Profiled with immunoSEQ multiplex PCR; TCRdb holds only in-frame clones, not every one. The sample contains around 700,000 clones, around 72% of which appear only once. This clone is a singleton in its sample. What it binds is not known. The chain uses TRBV11-2 and TRBJ2-5; D gene uncertain. Specimen: memory CD4+ T cells sorted from blood. Documented subset: CD45RA-negative fraction. The sequence derives from a woman under 40 in good health. The CDR3, as DNA: TGTGCCAGCAGCCCCCAGCCACGGGAGACCCAGTACTTC. Encoded protein: CASSPQPRETQYF.